This T cell receptor (beta chain) comes out of a study of beta chain features in type 1 diabetes. Turning to the study itself: Cells sorted and examined across all samples totaled roughly 98 million. Findings and limits, study-wide: Within each of all four CD4+ subsets, Type 1 diabetes patients had TCRB CDR3s that were moderately but significantly shorter. There were fewer insertions and more deletions at the VDJ junctions of type 1 diabetes patients. PCR could preferentially amplify shorter templates, alike in patients and controls.

Concerning this clone itself: The antigen remains undetermined.

The investigators reverse transcribed all of the isolated RNA, so they sequenced expressed TCRB transcripts. Libraries were prepared by immunoSEQ multiplex PCR; TCRdb keeps only in-frame clonotypes and omits some of them. The sample yields roughly 140,000 clones, under 60% seen once. The TCR sequence derives from a man between 18 and 35 years old in good health. The sequencing sample was made of Tregs from blood.

DNA for the CDR3: TGTGCCAGCAGCTCCAGGCCCGGGGAGCTGTTTTTT. Protein product: CASSSRPGELFF. The chain combines TRBV9 with TRBJ2-2; no clear D gene. The CDR3 has 12 residues. V was shortened by 4 bases and J by 6 bases, with 7 bases between the two germline ends. CDR1 is SGDLS and CDR2 is YYNGEE in the germline V gene.